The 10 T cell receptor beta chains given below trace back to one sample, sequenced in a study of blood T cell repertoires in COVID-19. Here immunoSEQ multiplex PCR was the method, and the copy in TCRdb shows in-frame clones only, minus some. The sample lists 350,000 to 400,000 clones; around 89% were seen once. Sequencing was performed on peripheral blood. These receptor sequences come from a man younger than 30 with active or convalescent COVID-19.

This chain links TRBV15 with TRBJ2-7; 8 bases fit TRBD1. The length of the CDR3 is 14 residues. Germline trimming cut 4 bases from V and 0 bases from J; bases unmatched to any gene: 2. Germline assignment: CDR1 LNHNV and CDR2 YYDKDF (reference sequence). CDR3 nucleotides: TGTGCCACCAGCACCGGACAGGGCTCCTACGAGCAGTACTTC. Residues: CATSTGQGSYEQYF.

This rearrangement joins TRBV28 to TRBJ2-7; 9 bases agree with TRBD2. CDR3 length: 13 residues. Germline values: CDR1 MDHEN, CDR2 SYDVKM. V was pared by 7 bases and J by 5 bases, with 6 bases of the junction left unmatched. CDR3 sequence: CASKAGGRDEQYF. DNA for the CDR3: TGTGCCAGCAAGGCGGGGGGGCGCGACGAGCAGTACTTC.

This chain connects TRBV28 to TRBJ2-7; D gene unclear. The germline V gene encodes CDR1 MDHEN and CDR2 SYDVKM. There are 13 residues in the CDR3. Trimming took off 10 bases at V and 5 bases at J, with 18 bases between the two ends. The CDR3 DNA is TGTGCCACCAGGACCCATAGCCCCAACGAGCAGTACTTC. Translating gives CATRTHSPNEQYF.

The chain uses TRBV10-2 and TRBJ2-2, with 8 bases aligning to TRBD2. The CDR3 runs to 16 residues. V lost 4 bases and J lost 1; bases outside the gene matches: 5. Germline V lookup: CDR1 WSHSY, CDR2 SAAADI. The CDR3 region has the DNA TGCGCCAGCAGTGTGGATGCGGGAGGGAACACCGGGGAGCTGTTTTTT. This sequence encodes CASSVDAGGNTGELFF.

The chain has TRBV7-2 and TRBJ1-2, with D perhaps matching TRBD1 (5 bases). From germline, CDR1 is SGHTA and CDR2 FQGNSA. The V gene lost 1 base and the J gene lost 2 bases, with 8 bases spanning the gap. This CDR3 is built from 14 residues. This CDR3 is CASSLVGQNYGYTF. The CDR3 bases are TGTGCCAGCAGCTTAGTGGGGCAGAACTATGGCTACACCTTC.

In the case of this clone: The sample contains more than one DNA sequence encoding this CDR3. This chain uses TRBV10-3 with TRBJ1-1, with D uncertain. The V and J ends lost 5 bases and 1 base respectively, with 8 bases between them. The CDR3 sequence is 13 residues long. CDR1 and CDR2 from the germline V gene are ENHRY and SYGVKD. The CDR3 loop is CAISREGNTEAFF. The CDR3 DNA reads TGTGCCATCAGTCGGGAGGGGAACACTGAAGCTTTCTTT.

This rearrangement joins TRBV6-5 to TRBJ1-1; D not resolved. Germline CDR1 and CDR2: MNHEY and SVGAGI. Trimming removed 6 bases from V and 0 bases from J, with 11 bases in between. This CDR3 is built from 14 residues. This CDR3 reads CASSQTAMNTEAFF. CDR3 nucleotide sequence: TGTGCCAGCAGCCAAACAGCTATGAACACTGAAGCTTTCTTT.

The CDR3 here is CASRPSEAGELFF. The CDR3 DNA reads TGTGCCAGCAGACCTTCGGAGGCCGGGGAGCTGTTTTTT. This chain connects TRBV28 to TRBJ2-2, with D possibly being TRBD2 (5 bases). The V end was cut by 6 bases, the J end by 6 bases, with 11 bases between. The germline gives CDR1 MDHEN, CDR2 SYDVKM. CDR3 length equals 13 residues.

The CDR3 region is CASSAREDSPLHF. The CDR3 nucleotides read TGTGCCAGCAGCGCGAGAGAGGATTCACCCCTCCACTTT. J is TRBJ1-6 and V is TRBV9; D is ambiguous. V lost 3 bases to trimming and J lost 8 bases, with 9 bases between them. The CDR3 runs to 13 residues. Germline CDR1 and CDR2: SGDLS and YYNGEE.

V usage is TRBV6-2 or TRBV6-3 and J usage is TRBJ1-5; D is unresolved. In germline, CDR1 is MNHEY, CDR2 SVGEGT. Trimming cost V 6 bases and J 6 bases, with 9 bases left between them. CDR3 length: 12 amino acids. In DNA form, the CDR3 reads TGTGCCAGCAGCCCCTATGGTCAGCCCCAGCATTTT. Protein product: CASSPYGQPQHF.